This is a list of T cell receptor beta chains from one sample in a study of fetal regulatory T cell absence and autoimmunity. Assay used: immunoSEQ multiplex PCR; TCRdb lists only in-frame clones, some missing. The sample shows more than 90,000 clones, about two thirds of them seen only once. Sequencing was carried out using pancreas tissue. The receptor set was obtained from a male donor with IPEX syndrome. The CDR3 runs from the conserved cysteine through the conserved F or W. The order of the fields is clone size, J gene, V gene, D gene, CDR3 protein, CDR3 DNA. A D gene is named only where the DNA matches it firmly. A row's size may be missing; if present it is once, few, many or a size class.

>.|TRBJ2-3|TRBV6-5|.
CASSYRAGGTDTQYF
TGTGCCAGCAGTTACAGGGCAGGGGGCACAGATACGCAGTATTTT
>.|TRBJ2-5|TRBV28|TRBD2
CASSSGGVETQYF
TGTGCCAGCAGTTCGGGAGGGGTGGAGACCCAGTACTTC
>.|TRBJ2-5|TRBV6-1|.
CASSEAEETQYF
TGTGCCAGCAGTGAAGCGGAAGAGACCCAGTACTTC
>.|TRBJ1-4|TRBV19|.
CASSIDQGEKLFF
TGTGCCAGTAGTATAGATCAGGGCGAAAAACTGTTTTTT
>.|TRBJ2-6|TRBV29-1|TRBD2
CSVGGAPSGGTGANVLTF
TGCAGCGTTGGTGGGGCGCCTAGCGGGGGGACTGGGGCCAACGTCCTGACTTTC
>.|TRBJ1-2|TRBV10-3|TRBD1
CAISGQGDYGYTF
TGTGCCATCAGCGGACAGGGAGACTATGGCTACACCTTC
>.|TRBJ1-1|TRBV19|TRBD1
CASRSGQGTEAFF
TGTGCCAGTAGGTCGGGACAGGGCACTGAAGCTTTCTTT
>.|TRBJ2-7|TRBV29-1|TRBD1
CSLRQGNEQYF
TGCAGCTTAAGACAGGGGAACGAGCAGTACTTC
>few|TRBJ2-5|TRBV5-4|.
CASSWTPASGETQYF
TGTGCCAGCAGCTGGACACCGGCCTCAGGGGAGACCCAGTACTTC
>few|TRBJ2-5|TRBV9|TRBD1
CASSPDRVQETQYF
TGTGCCAGCAGCCCCGACAGGGTACAAGAGACCCAGTACTTC
>once|TRBJ2-7|TRBV7-9|TRBD1
CASSGWDRVHEQYF
TGTGCCAGCAGCGGGTGGGACAGGGTACACGAGCAGTACTTC
>.|TRBJ2-1|TRBV10-1|.
CASSEARRGPSSYNEQFF
TGCGCCAGCAGTGAGGCCCGGAGGGGGCCGAGCTCCTACAATGAGCAGTTCTTC
>.|TRBJ1-2|TRBV19|TRBD1
CASSDDRVYGYTF
TGTGCCAGTAGCGACGACAGGGTTTATGGCTACACCTTC
>.|TRBJ1-1|TRBV11-2|.
CASSLGGQNENTEAFF
TGTGCCAGCAGCTTAGGAGGACAGAACGAGAACACTGAAGCTTTCTTT
>.|TRBJ2-3|TRBV30|TRBD2
CAWSEMGGLAGGETDTQYF
TGTGCCTGGAGTGAAATGGGAGGACTAGCGGGGGGGGAAACAGATACGCAGTATTTT
>.|TRBJ1-2|TRBV5-1|.
CASSLSTGNYGYTF
TGCGCCAGCAGCTTGTCTACGGGGAACTATGGCTACACCTTC
>.|TRBJ2-3|TRBV7-6|TRBD2
CASKRLAGERDTQYF
TGTGCCAGCAAGAGACTAGCGGGAGAGAGAGATACGCAGTATTTT
>.|TRBJ1-3|TRBV27|.
CASSLHSGNTIYF
TGTGCCAGCAGTTTACACTCTGGAAACACCATATATTTT
>.|TRBJ2-1|TRBV5-4|.
CAVPSWGAGSYNEQFF
TGTGCCGTCCCCTCCTGGGGGGCGGGGAGCTACAATGAGCAGTTCTTC
>.|TRBJ2-7|TRBV5-1|.
CASSLGGGPYEQYF
TGCGCCAGCAGCTTGGGTGGGGGTCCCTACGAGCAGTACTTC
>.|TRBJ2-2|TRBV5-8|.
CASSLSQGNIGGTTGELFF
TGTGCCAGCAGCTTGAGTCAGGGAAATATCGGGGGCACCACCGGGGAGCTGTTTTTT
>.|TRBJ2-1|TRBV19|TRBD2
CASSLTSGRALNEQFF
TGTGCCAGTAGTTTGACTAGCGGGAGGGCCCTCAATGAGCAGTTCTTC
>.|TRBJ2-3|TRBV5-4|.
CASSLGGRTDTQYF
TGTGCCAGCAGCTTGGGGGGGCGCACAGATACGCAGTATTTT
>.|TRBJ2-7|TRBV19|TRBD1
CASRSGTGGYEQYF
TGTGCCAGTAGATCGGGGACAGGGGGCTACGAGCAGTACTTC
>.|TRBJ2-7|TRBV15|.
CATSRVEGGVYEQYF
TGTGCCACCAGCAGAGTAGAGGGGGGCGTGTACGAGCAGTACTTC
>.|TRBJ1-1|TRBV4-1|TRBD1
CASSHWTGPLIGEAFF
TGCGCCAGCAGCCATTGGACAGGTCCCTTGATAGGTGAAGCTTTCTTT
>.|TRBJ2-5|TRBV6-5|.
CASSLQETQYF
TGTGCCAGCAGTTTGCAGGAGACCCAGTACTTC
>once|TRBJ1-2|TRBV30|TRBD1
CAWSVPHRQGGYTF
TGTGCCTGGAGTGTGCCCCACCGACAGGGTGGCTACACCTTC
>once|TRBJ1-1|TRBV4-1|.
CASSQGQARMNTEAFF
TGCGCCAGCAGCCAAGGGCAGGCGAGGATGAACACTGAAGCTTTCTTT
>.|TRBJ2-1|TRBV11-2|TRBD2
CASSFTILAGRHNEQFF
TGTGCCAGCAGCTTCACCATTCTAGCGGGAAGGCACAATGAGCAGTTCTTC
>.|TRBJ2-7|TRBV6-1|TRBD2
CASSEPRRLLAGYYEQYF
TGTGCCAGCAGTGAACCGCGGCGGCTACTAGCGGGCTACTACGAGCAGTACTTC
>.|TRBJ2-7|TRBV11-2|TRBD1
CASSRDGTGVYEQYF
TGTGCCAGCAGCAGAGACGGGACAGGGGTGTACGAGCAGTACTTC
>.|TRBJ2-3|TRBV19|TRBD2
CASSRLAEPPTDTQYF
TGTGCCAGTAGTAGACTAGCGGAGCCCCCCACAGATACGCAGTATTTT
>.|TRBJ1-6|TRBV5-5|TRBD1
CASSLGQGGLNSPLHF
TGTGCCAGCAGCTTGGGACAGGGCGGGCTTAATTCACCCCTCCACTTT
>.|TRBJ2-7|TRBV11-3|.
CASSLGVGDLPYEQYF
TGTGCCAGCAGCTTAGGGGTTGGGGACTTACCCTACGAGCAGTACTTC